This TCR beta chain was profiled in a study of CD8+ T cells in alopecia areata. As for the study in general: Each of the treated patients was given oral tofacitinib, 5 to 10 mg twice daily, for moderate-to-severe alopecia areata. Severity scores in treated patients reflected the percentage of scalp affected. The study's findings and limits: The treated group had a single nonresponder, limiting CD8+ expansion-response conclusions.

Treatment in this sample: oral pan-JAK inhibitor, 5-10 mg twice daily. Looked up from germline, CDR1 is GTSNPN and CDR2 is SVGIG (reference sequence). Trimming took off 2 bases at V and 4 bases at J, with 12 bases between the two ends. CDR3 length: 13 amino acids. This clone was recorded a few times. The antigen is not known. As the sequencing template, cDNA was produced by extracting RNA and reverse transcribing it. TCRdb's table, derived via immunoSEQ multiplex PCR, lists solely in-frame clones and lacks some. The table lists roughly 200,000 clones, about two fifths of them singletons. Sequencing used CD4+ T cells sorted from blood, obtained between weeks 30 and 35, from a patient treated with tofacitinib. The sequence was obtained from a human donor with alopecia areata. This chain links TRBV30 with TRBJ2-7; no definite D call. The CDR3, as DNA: TGTGCCTGGAGTAAGGACCGAAAGTACGAGCAGTACTTC. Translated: CAWSKDRKYEQYF.